The rows below give T cell receptor beta chains drawn from one sample of a study of shared clonotypes between healthy human individuals. The data were produced by immunoSEQ multiplex PCR, yet TCRdb's version contains in-frame clones alone and is incomplete. This sample carries about 960,000 clones, approximately 80% of them seen once, and the ten largest clones take roughly 1.5%. The sequenced sample was memory CD4+ T cells sorted from blood. These receptor sequences come from a man aged 18-30 years in good health. Both conserved end residues are part of each CDR3. The D gene is left open where the match is weak. Rows may omit the clone size; those that give it use once, few, many or a size class.

cdr3_nt	cdr3_aa	clone_size	d_call	cdr3_length	v_call	j_call
TGTGCCAGCAGTGCCGACAGGGTGGGTAATTCACCCCTCCACTTT	CASSADRVGNSPLHF	.	TRBD1	15	TRBV27	TRBJ1-6
TGTGCCAGTTTACAGGACAGCTCTGGGGCCAACGTCCTGACTTTC	CASLQDSSGANVLTF	.	.	15	TRBV19	TRBJ2-6
TGTGCCTGCGGGTGGAAGGAGCTGTTTTTT	CACGWKELFF	many	.	10	TRBV30	TRBJ2-2
TGTGCCACCAGCAGAGAGCGGACAACTGGCTATGGCTACACCTTC	CATSRERTTGYGYTF	.	.	15	TRBV15	TRBJ1-2
TGCGCCAGCAGCTTGGGACTAGCGGGATTCGATGAGCAGTTCTTC	CASSLGLAGFDEQFF	.	TRBD2	15	TRBV5-1	TRBJ2-1
TGTGCCAGCAGCCTCCTCGGGACACCCCTCCACTTT	CASSLLGTPLHF	once	.	12	TRBV11-2	TRBJ1-6
TGTGCCAGCAGCTTAGTCTGGACAGGTAGGCACGAGCAGTACTTC	CASSLVWTGRHEQYF	.	TRBD1	15	TRBV7-2	TRBJ2-7
TGCGCCAGCAGTGGGAGTAGCGGGAGGAATGAGCAGTTCTTC	CASSGSSGRNEQFF	once	TRBD2	14	TRBV10-2	TRBJ2-1
TGTGCCAGTAGCCTCGGGGGGACGGGACGGGAAAAACTGTTTTTT	CASSLGGTGREKLFF	.	.	15	TRBV19	TRBJ1-4
TGTGCCAGCTCATCTCCGGGACGGAGCTCTGGAAACACCATATATTTT	CASSSPGRSSGNTIYF	.	.	16	TRBV18	TRBJ1-3
TGTGCCAGCAAATTAGGACAGGGGCCTCAAGAGACCCAGTACTTC	CASKLGQGPQETQYF	.	TRBD1	15	TRBV27	TRBJ2-5
TGTGCCAGCAGCCCGGGACTAGAGGCGGGCAATGAGCAGTTCTTC	CASSPGLEAGNEQFF	.	TRBD2	15	TRBV14	TRBJ2-1
TGCACCATCCGGACAGGGGGATCCGGGGAGCTGTTTTTT	CTIRTGGSGELFF	.	TRBD1	13	TRBV29-1	TRBJ2-2
TGTGCCAGTAGCTCAGGAGGCTCCTACAATGAGCAGTTCTTC	CASSSGGSYNEQFF	.	.	14	TRBV28	TRBJ2-1
TGTGCCAGCAGCTTAGTTGGGACGGACGAAGCTTTCTTT	CASSLVGTDEAFF	few	.	13	TRBV7-3	TRBJ1-1
TGTGCCAGCAGTTTTATTACAGAACAAAGCGAAGCTTTCTTT	CASSFITEQSEAFF	.	.	14	TRBV28	TRBJ1-1
TGTGCCAGCAGCTTAGGAGGGGTAGTCACCGGGGAGCTGTTTTTT	CASSLGGVVTGELFF	.	.	15	TRBV7-9	TRBJ2-2
TGTGCCAGCAGCATGAGTACAGGGGGTTATGGGGAAAAACTGTTTTTT	CASSMSTGGYGEKLFF	.	TRBD1	16	TRBV5-6	TRBJ1-4
TGTGCCAGTAGGAAGAGACAGGTCTATGGCTACACCTTC	CASRKRQVYGYTF	.	.	13	TRBV19	TRBJ1-2
TGTGCCAGCAGCTTGAGCGAGCGACAAGAGACCCAGTACTTC	CASSLSERQETQYF	.	.	14	TRBV5-6	TRBJ2-5
TGTGCCAGCAGCCGACCGGGACAGGGATTTGTTGAAGCTTTCTTT	CASSRPGQGFVEAFF	.	TRBD1	15	TRBV6-5	TRBJ1-1
TGTGCCTGGAAGGGAGGGGGTGTCAACGAGCAGTACTTC	CAWKGGGVNEQYF	.	.	13	TRBV30	TRBJ2-7
TGTGCCTGGGGGTCGGTCCAGTATTCACCCCTCCACTTT	CAWGSVQYSPLHF	few	.	13	TRBV30	TRBJ1-6
TGCGCCAGCTCCCCGGGCCCTTTCAATGAGCAGTTCTTC	CASSPGPFNEQFF	.	.	13	TRBV10-2	TRBJ2-1
TGTGCCAGCACCGAAACTAGCGGGGTTTACAATGAGCAGTTCTTC	CASTETSGVYNEQFF	few	TRBD2	15	TRBV2	TRBJ2-1
TGTGCCAGCAGTGAAGCGCTGAAGTATTCACCCCTCCACTTT	CASSEALKYSPLHF	.	.	14	TRBV2	TRBJ1-6
TGTGCCAGCAGACTCGGACTAGCGGGAGAAGGGGAGCTGTTTTTT	CASRLGLAGEGELFF	.	TRBD2	15	TRBV2	TRBJ2-2
TGTGCCAGCACTAAAAGGCTCGGTTCCTACGAGCAGTACTTC	CASTKRLGSYEQYF	many	.	14	TRBV28	TRBJ2-7
TGTGCCATCATGAGCGGGGGGCTACTGCGCAATGAGCAGTTCTTC	CAIMSGGLLRNEQFF	.	TRBD2	15	TRBV10-3	TRBJ2-1
TGTGCCAGCAGCTCCCAAAGGGTGGGAGACTACGAGCAGTACTTC	CASSSQRVGDYEQYF	.	.	15	TRBV13	TRBJ2-7
TGTGCCACCAGAGACAGCGCCTACCCCAATCAGCCCCAGCATTTT	CATRDSAYPNQPQHF	.	.	15	TRBV7-2	TRBJ1-5
TGCGCCAGCAGCTTGGTCGGGAACACCGATACCTCACCCCTCCACTTT	CASSLVGNTDTSPLHF	.	.	16	TRBV5-1	TRBJ1-6
TGTGCCAGCAGCTTAGGTCGGGAAGGAAACACCATATATTTT	CASSLGREGNTIYF	.	.	14	TRBV11-2	TRBJ1-3
TGTGCCAGCAGCTGGGGACAGGGGCGGCCTAATGAAAAACTGTTTTTT	CASSWGQGRPNEKLFF	.	TRBD1	16	TRBV7-9	TRBJ1-4
TGCGCCAGCAGCCAAGAGCTCCTAGCGGGACGAACCGGGGAGCTGTTTTTT	CASSQELLAGRTGELFF	.	TRBD2	17	TRBV4-3	TRBJ2-2
TGTGCCAGCAGTGAAGCGGGGGGGCCTCGAGAGACCCAGTACTTC	CASSEAGGPRETQYF	once	.	15	TRBV6-1	TRBJ2-5
TGTGCCATCAGTGAGTCAGGGACATATAATAGCAATCAGCCCCAGCATTTT	CAISESGTYNSNQPQHF	.	.	17	TRBV10-3	TRBJ1-5
TGCGCCAGCAGCTTGGGACAGGGGTGGGAGCAGTACTTC	CASSLGQGWEQYF	few	TRBD1	13	TRBV5-1	TRBJ2-7
TGTGCCAGCAGTGCCAGGGGAACCGGTGAAGCTTTCTTT	CASSARGTGEAFF	.	.	13	TRBV6-1	TRBJ1-1
TGTGCCAGCAGCAGACAGGGTATGGCAGATACGCAGTATTTT	CASSRQGMADTQYF	.	TRBD1	14	TRBV6-4	TRBJ2-3
TGTGCCAGTCACGGTGACAGGGGGCGGAAGCTGTTTTTT	CASHGDRGRKLFF	.	TRBD1	13	TRBV5-4	TRBJ2-2
TGTGCCAGCAGCCAAACAGGGGAGGTGGGGCACGGCTACACCTTC	CASSQTGEVGHGYTF	.	TRBD1	15	TRBV14	TRBJ1-2
TGTGCCAGCAGAGGAACAGGGGGAGAATATGGCTACACCTTC	CASRGTGGEYGYTF	.	TRBD1	14	TRBV28	TRBJ1-2
TGCAGCGTTGAAGTCGGACAGGGAAGCCACGAGCAGTACTTC	CSVEVGQGSHEQYF	.	TRBD1	14	TRBV29-1	TRBJ2-7
TGTGCCAGCAGCCCACCGGGAGCCCGAACGGTCGACGTCCTGACTTTC	CASSPPGARTVDVLTF	.	.	16	TRBV7-9	TRBJ2-6
TGTGCCAGTACTCCGGGCAGGGAGAATTACGAGCAGTACTTC	CASTPGRENYEQYF	.	.	14	TRBV28	TRBJ2-7
TGCGCCAGCAGCCCCGGGAGCCCGAGCTCTGGAAACACCATATATTTT	CASSPGSPSSGNTIYF	few	.	16	TRBV5-1	TRBJ1-3
TGCGCCAGCAGCCCTGGGACAGGATGGAACACTGAAGCTTTCTTT	CASSPGTGWNTEAFF	.	TRBD1	15	TRBV5-1	TRBJ1-1
TGTGCCAGCTCGACCGGGGTGTTTTCACCCCTCCACTTT	CASSTGVFSPLHF	.	.	13	TRBV19	TRBJ1-6
TGTGCCAGCAGGCCGACGGGGGGCCAGCTAGGGGAGCAGTACTTC	CASRPTGGQLGEQYF	.	.	15	TRBV5-8	TRBJ2-7
TGTGCCAGCAGCCGGCAGGGGGGTAGCGCCTACAATGAGCAGTTCTTC	CASSRQGGSAYNEQFF	.	.	16	TRBV5-4	TRBJ2-1
TGCGCCAGCAGCTTGAGCCCCACGGGTCGAGAGACCCAGTACTTC	CASSLSPTGRETQYF	.	.	15	TRBV5-1	TRBJ2-5